In this sample, the clone carrying this T cell receptor beta chain turned up many times. Antigen unknown. The sample comes from a study of T-cell reconstitution after alpha-beta-depleted transplantation in children. Study observations and caveats: Elevated TCRbeta diversity at day 60 was traced, in some patients, to surviving recipient T cells and thymic progenitors. Expanded graft clones numbering several hundred reportedly gave rise to alpha-beta T cells about two months after transplant. At one year after transplant, newly produced T cells mostly accounted for T-cell counts and diversity.

It was with unique molecular identifiers that the TCRbeta library was prepared. Using its own MiXCR run on the PCR reads, TCRdb lists one record per CDR3 protein. The profile shows about 190,000 distinct CDR3 sequences, roughly 11% of them singletons. Trimming shortened V by 3 bases and J by 5 bases, and 5 bases separated the two germline ends. From germline, CDR1 is GTSNPN and CDR2 SVGIG (reference sequence). The CDR3 runs 11 residues. The chain couples TRBV30 to TRBJ2-1; no firm D call. Specimen: PBMCs, collected before TCRalphabeta/CD19-depleted stem cell transplant. This TCR came from a boy between 2 and 10 years old with acute myeloid leukemia, due to receive a stem cell transplant. CDR3 in amino acids: CAWSTDNEQFF. As DNA, the CDR3 is TGTGCCTGGAGCACCGACAATGAGCAGTTCTTC.